The clone carrying this TCR beta chain was recorded once. A single record per CDR3 protein comes from TCRdb applying MiXCR to the 5' RACE reads. The sample consists of under 200,000 distinct CDR3 sequences, 13% of them appearing once. This specimen belongs to a study of T-cell memory formation after mild COVID-19. The specimen was PBMCs or a T cell subset sorted from them (not recorded which). This sequence was found in a man aged 18 to 29 who had mild COVID-19 (a few samples of this study predate the infection). Cell type and time point are not known.

In DNA, the CDR3 is TGTGCCAGCAGTTTAGGTGGCGGGGGGGCTGGTGAGCAGTTCTTC. Encoded protein: CASSLGGGGAGEQFF. The chain uses TRBV12-3 or TRBV12-4 and TRBJ2-1, with TRBD2 matching over 9 bases. V gave up 1 base and J gave up 9 bases; unmatched junction bases: 7. The CDR3 consists of 15 residues.